This is a list of T cell receptor beta chains from one sample in a study of blood T cell repertoires in COVID-19. The method was immunoSEQ multiplex PCR; TCRdb's version includes in-frame clones alone and lacks a portion of them. The table lists fewer than 500,000 clones, roughly 90% of them singletons. Source material: peripheral blood. The receptors were gathered from a man aged 18 to 35 with COVID-19, enrolled during active disease. Both conserved end residues are part of each CDR3. D genes are given only for firm matches. Size is omitted from some rows. Given values are once, few, many or a class for expanded clones.

TRBD1	TRBJ1-3	TRBV27	NA	TGTGCCAGTCTACAGGGGCAGTTT	CASLQGQF
NA	TRBJ1-1	TRBV15	NA	TGTGCCACCAGCAGAGATTTTTCATCCGGAGGGGCTTTCTTT	CATSRDFSSGGAFF
NA	TRBJ2-1	TRBV7-9	NA	TGTGCCAGCAGCTCCAACCCCGGGATCAATGAGCAGTTCTTC	CASSSNPGINEQFF
TRBD2	TRBJ2-1	TRBV7-2	NA	TGTGCCAGCAGCTTAGGACTAGCGAACAATGAGCAGTTCTTC	CASSLGLANNEQFF
TRBD1	TRBJ1-3	TRBV7-9	NA	TGTGCCAGCAGCATCAAGGACAGGGGAGCTGGAAACACCATATATTTT	CASSIKDRGAGNTIYF
TRBD2	TRBJ2-7	TRBV7-6	NA	TGTGCCAGCGGTGCGGGAGGGTTCAACGAGCAGTACTTC	CASGAGGFNEQYF
TRBD2	TRBJ2-2	TRBV5-5	NA	TGTGCCAGCAGCCAAACAGCGGGAGGCACCCACACCGGGGAGCTGTTTTTT	CASSQTAGGTHTGELFF
NA	TRBJ2-2	TRBV3-1/TRBV3-2	NA	TGTGCCAGCATCAAGGAGGGGGCATTGGGCGGGGAGCTGTTTTTT	CASIKEGALGGELFF
NA	TRBJ2-5	TRBV27	NA	TGTGCCAGCAGTTTACCGGTGGAGACCCAGTACTTC	CASSLPVETQYF
NA	TRBJ1-1	TRBV2	NA	TGTGCCAGCAGGCTTGGGCCATCCGGCACTGAAGCTTTCTTT	CASRLGPSGTEAFF
NA	TRBJ2-7	TRBV11-3	few	TGTGCCAGCAGCCCCGAGTACGAGCAGTACTTC	CASSPEYEQYF
TRBD2	TRBJ2-5	TRBV12-5	once	TGTGCTAGTGGTCGGGGACTAGCCGGGACTCCCGAGACCCAGTACTTC	CASGRGLAGTPETQYF
NA	TRBJ2-1	TRBV4-2	NA	TGTGCCAGCAGCCAAGGGAGTAACAATGAGCAGTTCTTC	CASSQGSNNEQFF
NA	TRBJ1-1	TRBV2	NA	TGTGCCAGCAGTGAAGAAGCAGGATCAGGGCCTTTCTTT	CASSEEAGSGPFF
TRBD1	TRBJ2-4	TRBV9	NA	TGTGCCAGCGGACCAGGACAGGGTAACATTCAGTACTTC	CASGPGQGNIQYF
NA	TRBJ2-1	TRBV11-2	NA	TGTGCCAGCAGCTTCGAGTTGCGGCAGTTCTTC	CASSFELRQFF
TRBD1	TRBJ1-1	TRBV6-1	NA	TGTGCCAGCAGTGCGAGGGGGGGACAGGGCTTAGCCACTGAAGCTTTCTTT	CASSARGGQGLATEAFF
NA	TRBJ2-7	TRBV6-6	NA	TGTGCCAGCAAAGCAGGCGGGCGCTCCTACGAGCAGTACTTC	CASKAGGRSYEQYF
TRBD1	TRBJ2-7	TRBV28	NA	TGTGCCAGCAGTTTAGTCTGGACAGGGGGGACCTACGAGCAGTACTTC	CASSLVWTGGTYEQYF
NA	TRBJ2-5	TRBV3-1/TRBV3-2	NA	TGTGCCAGCAGCCAAGTACGTGGGCCCCAAGAGACCCAGTACTTC	CASSQVRGPQETQYF